Listed below are T cell receptor beta chains from one sample, sequenced in a study of blood T cell repertoires in COVID-19. Assay used: immunoSEQ multiplex PCR; TCRdb lists only in-frame clones, some missing. This sample has about 240,000 clones, with 65% to 90% found just once. The sequenced sample consisted of peripheral blood. The receptors stem from a woman in her seventies with acute or convalescent COVID-19. CDR3s include the opening cysteine and the closing phenylalanine or tryptophan. The D gene is left open where the match is weak. Clone size is stated in some rows and not others, as once, few, many or a class when expanded.

d_gene | len | j_gene | abundance | v_gene | CDR3aa | CDR3nt
TRBD2 | 16 | TRBJ2-5 | few | TRBV14 | CASSLRGAGGQETQYF | TGTGCCAGCAGCCTCCGAGGGGCGGGGGGGCAAGAGACCCAGTACTTC
TRBD1 | 17 | TRBJ2-3 | - | TRBV5-1 | CASSLSPGQGITDTQYF | TGCGCCAGCAGCTTAAGCCCGGGACAGGGCATCACAGATACGCAGTATTTT
- | 13 | TRBJ1-6 | - | TRBV7-2 | CATGGQFNSPLHF | TGTGCCACGGGCGGGCAGTTTAATTCACCCCTCCACTTT
- | 16 | TRBJ1-4 | - | TRBV7-9 | CASSLRQDTTNEKLFF | TGTGCCAGCAGCCTTCGACAGGACACAACTAATGAAAAACTGTTTTTT
TRBD2 | 15 | TRBJ2-2 | once | TRBV24-1 | CATSVAGGPTGELFF | TGTGCCACCAGTGTAGCGGGGGGGCCCACCGGGGAGCTGTTTTTT
TRBD1 | 15 | TRBJ1-3 | - | TRBV11-2 | CASSDRAYSGNTIYF | TGTGCCAGCAGTGACAGGGCGTACTCTGGAAACACCATATATTTT
TRBD1 | 14 | TRBJ1-5 | - | TRBV5-5 | CASSSGQANQPQHF | TGTGCCAGCAGCTCGGGACAGGCGAATCAGCCCCAGCATTTT
- | 12 | TRBJ1-2 | - | TRBV6-1 | CASSEMSYGYTF | TGTGCCAGCAGTGAAATGTCATATGGCTACACCTTC
TRBD1 | 15 | TRBJ1-2 | - | TRBV13 | CASSSRDRGTYGYTF | TGTGCCAGCAGCTCGCGGGACAGGGGGACCTATGGCTACACCTTC
TRBD2 | 13 | TRBJ2-7 | once | TRBV5-6 | CASSLGLAGEQYF | TGTGCCAGCAGCTTGGGACTAGCTGGCGAGCAGTACTTC
- | 14 | TRBJ1-1 | - | TRBV3-1/TRBV3-2 | CASTRRGPNTEAFF | TGTGCCAGCACCAGGCGGGGGCCGAACACTGAAGCTTTCTTT
- | 14 | TRBJ1-1 | - | TRBV7-9 | CASSPARKNTEAFF | TGTGCCAGCAGTCCAGCCAGGAAGAACACTGAAGCTTTCTTT
- | 12 | TRBJ1-1 | - | TRBV7-9 | CASSFRVDEAFF | TGTGCCAGCAGCTTCAGGGTTGATGAAGCTTTCTTT
- | 15 | TRBJ1-2 | once | TRBV11-2 | CASSSYRGISYGYTF | TGTGCCAGCAGTAGTTACCGGGGAATCTCGTATGGCTACACCTTC
- | 14 | TRBJ1-3 | - | TRBV18 | CASSTVPPGNTIYF | TGTGCCAGCTCAACGGTACCCCCTGGAAACACCATATATTTT
TRBD1 | 16 | TRBJ2-3 | - | TRBV10-1 | CASSENRGLGTDTQYF | TGCGCCAGCAGTGAGAACAGGGGGCTGGGTACAGATACGCAGTATTTT
- | 16 | TRBJ1-2 | - | TRBV7-9 | CASSFSLGENNYGYTF | TGTGCCAGCAGCTTTTCACTCGGGGAGAATAACTATGGCTACACCTTC
TRBD1 | 14 | TRBJ1-5 | few | TRBV30 | CAWSRGQGDQPQHF | TGTGCCTGGAGTAGAGGACAGGGGGATCAGCCCCAGCATTTT
- | 18 | TRBJ1-2 | - | TRBV4-3 | CASSQGVRKGEGNYGYTF | TGCGCCAGCAGCCAAGGGGTCAGGAAGGGTGAGGGTAACTATGGCTACACCTTC
TRBD1 | 14 | TRBJ1-5 | - | TRBV10-3 | CAISPDRDNQPQHF | TGTGCCATCAGCCCCGACAGGGACAATCAGCCCCAGCATTTT
TRBD1 | 15 | TRBJ1-4 | - | TRBV5-8 | CASSLTGALSGKLFF | TGTGCCAGCAGCTTGACAGGGGCTTTATCAGGCAAACTGTTTTTT
- | 13 | TRBJ2-5 | - | TRBV27 | CASSLISRETQYF | TGTGCCAGCAGTTTAATCTCGCGAGAGACCCAGTACTTC
TRBD1 | 16 | TRBJ1-1 | - | TRBV3-1/TRBV3-2 | CASTETGGSSNTEAFF | TGTGCCAGTACAGAGACAGGGGGCTCTAGCAACACTGAAGCTTTCTTT
- | 14 | TRBJ2-2 | - | TRBV19 | CASNLQGISGELFF | TGTGCCAGTAACTTACAGGGTATTTCCGGGGAGCTGTTTTTT
- | 17 | TRBJ1-3 | - | TRBV11-2 | CASSHERWRNSGNTIYF | TGTGCCAGCAGCCATGAACGGTGGCGGAACTCTGGAAACACCATATATTTT
TRBD1 | 13 | TRBJ2-7 | - | TRBV9 | CASSGGTGYEQYF | TGTGCCAGCAGCGGCGGGACAGGTTACGAGCAGTACTTC
TRBD1 | 14 | TRBJ1-1 | - | TRBV5-1 | CASSLTGGTLEAFF | TGCGCCAGCAGCCTAACAGGGGGAACCCTGGAAGCTTTCTTT
- | 16 | TRBJ1-5 | few | TRBV15 | CATSREAGYGNQPQHF | TGTGCCACCAGCAGAGAGGCAGGGTATGGCAATCAGCCCCAGCATTTT
- | 13 | TRBJ1-5 | once | TRBV6-1 | CASSEIPNQPQHF | TGTGCCAGCAGTGAAATCCCGAATCAGCCCCAGCATTTT
- | 15 | TRBJ1-1 | once | TRBV7-2 | CASSLAGLGGTEAFF | TGTGCCAGCAGCTTAGCGGGGCTGGGCGGCACTGAAGCTTTCTTT
- | 15 | TRBJ1-1 | - | TRBV7-9 | CASRQYEGSNTEAFF | TGTGCCAGCAGACAATACGAGGGTTCGAACACTGAAGCTTTCTTT